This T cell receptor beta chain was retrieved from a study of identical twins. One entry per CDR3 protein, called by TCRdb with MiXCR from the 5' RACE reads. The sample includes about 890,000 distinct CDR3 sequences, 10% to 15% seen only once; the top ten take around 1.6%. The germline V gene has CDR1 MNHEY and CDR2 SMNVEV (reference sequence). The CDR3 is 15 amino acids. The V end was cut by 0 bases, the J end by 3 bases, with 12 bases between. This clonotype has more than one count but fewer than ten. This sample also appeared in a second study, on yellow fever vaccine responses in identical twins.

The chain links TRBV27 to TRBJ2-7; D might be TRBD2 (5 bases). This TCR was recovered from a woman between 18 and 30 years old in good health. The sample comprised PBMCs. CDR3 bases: TGTGCCAGCAGTTTATCCGCCGGGGTAGGCTACGAGCAGTACTTC. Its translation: CASSLSAGVGYEQYF.